The 6 T cell receptor beta chains below all came from one sample that was sequenced in a study of cytomegalovirus exposure and HLA in healthy donors. The PCR had 60 Vbeta and 13 Jbeta primers. The method was immunoSEQ multiplex PCR; TCRdb's version includes in-frame clones alone and lacks a portion of them. Seen here are about 94,000 clones, over 50% observed once, and the top ten hold 3.9%. Source material: PBMCs. The receptors stem from a man under 40 in good health and CMV-seronegative.

The rearrangement joins TRBV28 to TRBJ1-2; no firm D call. The V and J ends lost 6 bases and 4 bases respectively, with 6 bases between them. CDR1 is MDHEN, CDR2 SYDVKM, per germline. The CDR3 is 11 residues long. Written as DNA, the CDR3 is TGTGCCAGCAGCCAGATCTATGGCTACACCTTC. This sequence encodes CASSQIYGYTF.

The chain combines TRBV12-5 with TRBJ2-7; D may be TRBD1 (5 bases). Germline CDR1 reads LGHNT; CDR2 reads FRNRAP. The CDR3 length is 18 residues. The V gene lost 4 bases and the J gene lost 3 bases, with 25 bases spanning the gap. The CDR3 region is CASGSTGIGALSIYEQYF. As DNA, the CDR3 is TGTGCTAGTGGTTCGACTGGGATAGGGGCACTGTCTATCTACGAGCAGTACTTC. Full variable domain (rest looked up from reference TRBV12-5 and TRBJ2-7): DARVTQTPRHKVTEMGQEVTMRCQPILGHNTVFWYRQTMMQGLELLAYFRNRAPLDDSGMPKDRFSAEMPDATLATLKIQPSEPRDSAVYFCASGSTGIGALSIYEQYFGPGTRLTVT.

V usage is TRBV10-2 and J usage is TRBJ2-7; the match to TRBD1 covers 11 bases. V trimming: 5 bases; J trimming: 4 bases; junction bases outside the gene matches: 7. The CDR3 runs 15 residues. Germline-derived CDR1 and CDR2 are WSHSY and SAAADI. The CDR3 loop reads CASSYSGTGGYEQYF. In DNA, the CDR3 is TGCGCCAGCAGTTATTCCGGGACAGGGGGATACGAGCAGTACTTC.

The chain links TRBV11-3 to TRBJ1-1, with TRBD1 as a possible D gene (6 bases). Germline V gene data show CDR1 as SGHNT and CDR2 as YENEEA. This CDR3 is 12 amino acids long. V shed 5 bases and J shed 5 bases, with 9 bases lying between them. CDR3 DNA sequence: TGTGCCAGCAGCCAAGGGGGTACTGAAGCTTTCTTT. Its protein is CASSQGGTEAFF.

This rearrangement joins TRBV4-3 to TRBJ1-6, with D hard to call. V was shortened by 0 bases and J by 0 bases, with 3 bases between the two germline ends. This CDR3 is built from 15 residues. CDR1 is LGHNA, CDR2 YSLEER, per germline. The CDR3 reads CASSQDSSYNSPLHF. The CDR3 DNA is TGCGCCAGCAGCCAAGATAGCTCCTATAATTCACCCCTCCACTTT.

This clone was detected a few times. A junction end diverges from the germline sequence, so it may reflect a read error. The CDR3 nucleotides read TGTGCTAGCAGCTTAAATAGGGGGCAGGAGACCCAGTACTTC. Translated, it gives CASSLNRGQETQYF. The chain recombines TRBV7-7 with TRBJ2-5; 7 bases are shared with TRBD1. This CDR3 region has 14 residues. Germline lookup yields CDR1 SSHAT and CDR2 FNYEAQ (reference sequence). Based on the CDR3 plus reference TRBV7-7 and TRBJ2-5, the full variable domain is GAGVSQSPRYKVTKRGQDVTLRCDPISSHATLYWYQQALGQGPEFLTYFNYEAQPDKSGLPSDRFSAERPEGSISTLTIQRTEQRDSAMYRCASSLNRGQETQYFGPGTRLLVL.